The clone carrying this T cell receptor beta chain was detected a few times. Its antigen is not known. The CDR3 covers 13 residues. Germline V gives CDR1 SQVTM, CDR2 ANQGSEA. Trimming took off 3 bases at V and 3 bases at J, with 11 bases between the two ends. The sample comes from a study of blood T cells in healthy people across ages. Primers used in a second PCR of about 6 to 11 cycles were a sample-barcoded 5' primer and a J-beta primer mix. Researchers report that a template-switch adaptor with 12 random nucleotides tagged each cDNA molecule. From each sample, at least 2.5 million paired-end reads containing CDR3 were obtained. TCRdb recomputed calls from the 5' RACE reads with MiXCR, one row per CDR3 protein. Of 630,000 or so distinct CDR3 sequences listed, about 30% are singletons. General study findings and limits: Older individuals had lower TCR beta diversity per million T cells (the decline was roughly linear). Possibly confounding the expanded clonotype changes was the fact that donor CMV status was unknown.

The specimen was blood. The V call is TRBV29-1, the J call TRBJ1-1; D gene unclear. This clonotype originated in a woman of 80 years or more in good health. CDR3 DNA sequence: TGCAGCGTTGAGGACGGAAGACACACTGAAGCTTTCTTT. It is translated as CSVEDGRHTEAFF.